The present entry profiles one T cell receptor beta chain with its context. V was shortened by 3 bases and J by 2 bases, with 11 bases between the two germline ends. This CDR3 comprises 14 residues. These data originate in a study of T-cell reconstitution after alpha-beta-depleted transplantation in children. It was with unique molecular identifiers that the TCRbeta library was prepared. TCRdb ran MiXCR on the PCR reads and lists one entry per CDR3 protein. The sample records around 370,000 distinct CDR3 sequences, about a tenth being singletons. This TCR derives from a human donor who donated a stem cell graft to a child with acute lymphoblastic leukemia. The chain employs TRBV12-3 or TRBV12-4 and TRBJ2-7, with D perhaps matching TRBD1 or TRBD2 (5 bases each). Sample: PBMCs from the stem cell graft donor, taken from the stem cell graft. The CDR3 sequence: CASSLGDGTYEQYF. The CDR3 coding sequence is TGTGCCAGCAGTTTGGGGGACGGGACCTACGAGCAGTACTTC.